The 23 T cell receptor beta chains reported below all come from one sample, sequenced in a study of blood T cells in healthy people across ages. Alongside a J-beta primer mix, a sample-barcoded 5' primer served in a second PCR lasting about 7 to 12 cycles. One entry per CDR3 protein results from TCRdb running MiXCR on the 5' RACE reads. The sample holds approximately 600,000 distinct CDR3 sequences, around three fifths seen once. Material for sequencing was blood. These receptors came from a man between 60 and 75 years old in good health.

This chain links TRBV29-1 with TRBJ2-1; 11 bases map to TRBD2. V lost 0 bases and J lost 6; bases outside the gene matches: 7. The CDR3 consists of 16 residues. Germline CDR1 SQVTM, CDR2 ANQGSEA. This CDR3 is CSVEDAGTSGINEQFF. In DNA form, the CDR3 reads TGCAGCGTTGAAGATGCCGGGACTAGCGGAATCAATGAGCAGTTCTTC.

V is TRBV27 and J is TRBJ2-7; tentatively, D is TRBD1 (7 bases). CDR3 length: 15 amino acids. The ends were cut back, 4 bases at V and 2 bases at J, with 15 bases in the middle. The V gene's germline CDR1 is MNHEY and CDR2 SMNVEV (reference sequence). CDR3 DNA sequence: TGTGCCAGCAGTTCCCGCCCCAGGGGGGCCTACGAGCAGTACTTC. It translates to CASSSRPRGAYEQYF.

Worth noting for this clonotype: Since a much larger clone is just one base distant, this may be a read error. This rearrangement joins TRBV7-8 to TRBJ2-5, with a possible D match to TRBD1 (6 bases). Per germline, CDR1 SGHVS and CDR2 FQNEAQ. The CDR3 length is 13 residues. Trimming removed 5 bases from V and 4 bases from J, with 11 bases in between. The CDR3 reads CASSRGRGETQYF. DNA for the CDR3: TGTGCCAGCAGCCGGGGCAGGGGAGAGACCCAGTACTTC.

The chain uses TRBV14 and TRBJ2-1; D is possibly TRBD2 (6 bases). Germline-derived CDR1 and CDR2 are SGHDN and FVKESK. V lost 0 bases to trimming and J lost 3 bases, with 12 bases between them. This CDR3 comprises 16 residues. The CDR3 nucleotides read TGTGCCAGCAGCCAAGATATCGGGACTCACTACAATGAGCAGTTCTTC. Its protein product is CASSQDIGTHYNEQFF.

The chain links TRBV5-1 to TRBJ1-4; TRBD1 matches at 7 bases. This CDR3 comprises 15 residues. Germline V CDR1 and CDR2: SGHRS, YFSETQ. Trimming cost V 2 bases and J 8 bases; bases outside gene matches: 9. DNA of the CDR3: TGCGCCAGCAGCTTTCAGGGGGATAAGGGGGAAAAACTGTTTTTT. Residues: CASSFQGDKGEKLFF.

V is TRBV20-1 and J is TRBJ2-3; D gene uncertain. V lost 1 base and J 2 bases, leaving 4 bases between the germline ends. In germline, CDR1 is DFQATT, CDR2 SNEGSKA (reference sequence). The length of the CDR3 is 12 residues. CDR3 in DNA: TGCAGTGCTAGAGCTACCACAGATACGCAGTATTTT. Translated, it gives CSARATTDTQYF.

V and J are TRBV6-5 and TRBJ2-4; either TRBD1 or TRBD2 may fit D (7 bases each). The CDR3 runs to 15 residues. Germline V gene sequence: CDR1 MNHEY, CDR2 SVGAGI. The V end lost 2 bases, the J end lost 6 bases, and 14 bases lay between the germline ends. CDR3 bases: TGTGCCAGCAGTTACGGAGGGGGCGGGGGAAACATTCAGTACTTC. This codes for CASSYGGGGGNIQYF.

J is TRBJ2-1 and V is TRBV5-4; possible D gene TRBD2, 6 bases. There are 16 residues in the CDR3. Trimming left V 4 bases short and J 0 bases short, with 14 bases between. CDR1 and CDR2 from the germline V gene are SGHNT and YYREEE (reference sequence). CDR3 amino acids: CASSTADGSSYNEQFF. In nucleotides, the CDR3 is TGTGCCAGCAGCACCGCGGACGGGAGCTCCTACAATGAGCAGTTCTTC.

The table lists this clonotype with a few counts. V and J are TRBV15 and TRBJ2-4, with 8 positions matching TRBD1. The J call is doubtful: the DNA matches TRBJ2-7 better. CDR1 is LNHNV and CDR2 is YYDKDF in the germline V gene (reference sequence). The CDR3 is made up of 15 amino acids. The CDR3 here is CATSRDPDRGYEQYF. CDR3 nucleotide sequence: TGTGCCACCAGCAGAGATCCCGACAGGGGTTACGAGCAGTACTTC.

A word on this clonotype: The junction departs from germline at one end; a sequencing error may be responsible. The CDR3 is CASSSIAGTYNERFF. In DNA form, the CDR3 reads TGTGCCAGCAGCTCCATAGCGGGGACCTACAATGAGCGGTTCTTC. This chain uses TRBV7-2 with TRBJ2-1; 8 bases map to TRBD2. Germline CDR1 is SGHTA and CDR2 is FQGNSA. The CDR3 has 15 amino acids.

The chain links TRBV7-9 to TRBJ2-4, with 9 nucleotides matching TRBD1. The CDR3 has 15 residues. With 4 bases clipped from V and 1 base from J, the junction kept 2 bases outside the gene matches. Germline loops: CDR1 SEHNR, CDR2 FQNEAQ (reference sequence). CDR3 protein: CASSWGTGAKNIQYF. In DNA form, the CDR3 reads TGTGCCAGCAGCTGGGGGACAGGGGCCAAAAACATTCAGTACTTC. The variable domain in full, with the rest retrieved from reference TRBV7-9 and TRBJ2-4, is DTGVSQNPRHKITKRGQNVTFRCDPISEHNRLYWYRQTLGQGPEFLTYFQNEAQLEKSRLLSDRFSAERPKGSFSTLEIQRTEQGDSAMYLCASSWGTGAKNIQYFGAGTRLSVL.

The rearrangement uses TRBV4-1 and TRBJ2-5; TRBD1 aligns across 9 bases. CDR1 is MGHRA and CDR2 is YSYEKL in the germline V gene. Trimming at V came to 4 bases and at J to 5 bases, leaving 8 bases not matched to a gene. The CDR3 has 15 residues. CDR3 loop: CASSRNRGLGETQYF. The CDR3 DNA sequence: TGCGCCAGCAGCCGGAACAGGGGGCTTGGCGAGACCCAGTACTTC.

There are a few counts of this clonotype. The V call is TRBV29-1, the J call TRBJ1-2; D possibly corresponds to TRBD1 (6 bases). Per the germline V gene, CDR1 is SQVTM and CDR2 is ANQGSEA. V lost 3 bases, J lost 3 bases, and 11 bases lay in between. The CDR3 is 13 amino acids. The CDR3 spells CSVDAGADYGYTF. CDR3 coding DNA: TGCAGCGTTGATGCAGGGGCTGACTATGGCTACACCTTC.

This chain uses TRBV7-2 with TRBJ2-4; TRBD2 matches at 11 bases. The J call is in doubt because the DNA end fits TRBJ2-5 better. Germline lookup yields CDR1 SGHTA and CDR2 FQGNSA. The CDR3 covers 15 residues. CDR3 region: CASSSPLAGGETQYF. CDR3 nucleotide sequence: TGTGCCAGCAGCTCCCCCCTAGCGGGGGGTGAGACCCAGTACTTC.

The genes are TRBV12-3 or TRBV12-4 and TRBJ1-2, with TRBD1 identical over 7 bases. V lost 7 bases to trimming and J lost 7 bases; unmatched junction nucleotides: 21. The length of the CDR3 is 17 residues. The CDR3 DNA reads TGTGCCAGCATGGGGAACCCGGGACAGAAAGATCCGAGTGGCTACACCTTC. Translating gives CASMGNPGQKDPSGYTF.

The chain is built from TRBV12-3 or TRBV12-4 and TRBJ2-5, with 7 bases that match TRBD2. The CDR3 spans 14 residues. With 6 bases clipped from V and 5 bases from J, the junction kept 9 bases outside the gene matches. As DNA, the CDR3 is TGTGCCAGCAGACCAAGACTAGCTGCTGAGACCCAGTACTTC. Amino acid sequence: CASRPRLAAETQYF.

About this clonotype: One end of the junction is discordant with germline, which a read error may explain. The chain links TRBV12-3 or TRBV12-4 to TRBJ2-7, with D uncertain. The DNA end is more similar to TRBJ2-5, so the J call may be wrong. CDR3 length: 11 amino acids. The CDR3 DNA sequence: TGTGCCTGCAGTTTCAAAGAGACCCAGTACTTC. Translated: CACSFKETQYF.

This chain connects TRBV7-2 to TRBJ1-1; 8 nucleotides agree with TRBD1. Germline CDR1 reads SGHTA; CDR2 reads FQGNSA. With V trimmed by 1 base and J by 6 bases, 4 bases remained unmatched. This CDR3 region has 14 residues. The chain's CDR3 is CASSLVRGLAEAFF. CDR3 bases: TGTGCCAGCAGCTTAGTCAGGGGGCTTGCTGAAGCTTTCTTT.

About this clonotype itself: A much larger clone is a single base away; this may be a read error. The rearrangement uses TRBV12-3 or TRBV12-4 and TRBJ1-1; TRBD1 might be the D (5 bases). V lost 5 bases and J lost 7, with 14 bases in between. This CDR3 has 13 amino acids. The CDR3 reads CASSHQGVNEAFF. CDR3 DNA sequence: TGTGCCAGCAGTCACCAGGGAGTAAATGAAGCTTTCTTT.

The rearrangement uses TRBV7-2 and TRBJ1-1; D is uncertain. Between the trimmed V and J ends, which lost 3 bases and 2 bases, there was a span of 7 bases. This CDR3 is built from 13 residues. In germline, CDR1 is SGHTA, CDR2 FQGNSA. Written as DNA, the CDR3 is TGTGCCAGCAGCTTCCAGGTTAACACTGAAGCTTTCTTT. Its protein is CASSFQVNTEAFF.

The count of this clonotype is one. This may stem from a read error, because a much larger clone lies one nucleotide away. The chain is built from TRBV20-1 and TRBJ2-4; 9 nucleotides line up with TRBD2. Looked up from germline, CDR1 is DFQATT and CDR2 is SNEGSKA (reference sequence). With 0 bases clipped from V and 13 bases from J, the junction kept 10 bases outside the gene matches. The CDR3 consists of 14 residues. The CDR3 region has the DNA TGCAGTGCTAGAGATCGAGCGGGGGGTCGTAAGCAGTACTTC. It yields the protein CSARDRAGGRKQYF.

There are a few counts of this clonotype. This rearrangement joins TRBV29-1 to TRBJ2-4; D not certain. Per germline, CDR1 SQVTM and CDR2 ANQGSEA. Trimming left V 3 bases short and J 6 bases short, with 12 bases between. CDR3 length equals 13 residues. This CDR3 reads CSVDSGFGNIQYF. The CDR3 nucleotides are TGCAGCGTTGATTCCGGGTTCGGAAACATTCAGTACTTC.

The chain combines TRBV2 with TRBJ1-2, with 10 bases identical to TRBD1. V was clipped by 5 bases and J by 5 bases; unmatched bases: 5. The germline V gene has CDR1 SNHLY and CDR2 FYNNEI. This CDR3 is built from 14 residues. CDR3 sequence (DNA): TGTGCCAGCAGTAGCCGGGACAGGGGTTATGGCTACACCTTC. Amino acids: CASSSRDRGYGYTF.